Following are 3 T cell receptor beta chains from one sample sequenced in a study of regulatory T cells in long-lasting Graves disease. The authors built TCR beta libraries using iRepertoire HTBI primers and Arm-PCR of CDR3 regions. TCRdb called the multiplex PCR reads again in MiXCR, with one record for every CDR3 protein. The table includes roughly 360,000 distinct CDR3 sequences, 20% to 25% detected once. Indicated time point: persistent/refractory GD, antithyroid drugs over 5 years with positive TRAb. Scientists built the TCR library using RNA that was extracted from PBMCs. The specimen was peripheral blood mononuclear cells (PBMCs), collected when the disease was refractory, from a patient treated with antithyroid drugs. Source of these receptors: a woman in her 40s with Graves disease.

As regards this clonotype: With a far larger clone one base away, a read error is the likely cause. The V and J genes are TRBV11-2 and TRBJ2-7, with 7 positions matching TRBD2. Germline V gene data show CDR1 as SGHAT and CDR2 as FQNNGV. The ends lost 5 bases at V and 4 bases at J; junction bases unmatched: 5. This CDR3 is 13 amino acids long. CDR3 nucleotides: TGTGCCAGCAGCCGGGACTACCGATACGAGCAGTACTTC. It translates to CASSRDYRYEQYF.

This clonotype was recorded many times. The chain employs TRBV25-1 and TRBJ2-5; D is undetermined. The V and J ends lost 2 bases and 3 bases respectively, with 10 bases between them. Looked up from germline, CDR1 is MGHDK and CDR2 is SYGVNS. CDR3 length: 14 amino acids. CDR3 amino acids: CASSERNFKETQYF. The CDR3 region has the DNA TGTGCCAGCAGTGAAAGAAACTTCAAAGAGACCCAGTACTTC.

Many counts were recorded for this clonotype. V usage is TRBV28 and J usage is TRBJ2-2, with a possible D match to TRBD1 (5 bases). The V end lost 9 bases, the J end lost 4 bases, and 12 bases lay between the germline ends. CDR1 is MDHEN and CDR2 is SYDVKM in the germline V gene. The CDR3 sequence is 13 residues long. The CDR3 loop reads CASSSDSTGELFF. CDR3 coding DNA: TGTGCCAGTTCAAGTGACAGCACCGGGGAGCTGTTTTTT.